This T cell receptor beta chain was recorded in a study of blood T cells in healthy people across ages. A second roughly 6 to 11 cycle PCR used barcoded and J-beta primers. From the 5' RACE reads, TCRdb called clonotypes with MiXCR, one entry per CDR3 protein. The table lists hundreds of thousands of distinct CDR3 sequences, over 45% of them singletons. This clonotype was observed a handful of times. V was clipped by 3 bases and J by 5 bases, with 10 bases between them. The CDR3 has 12 amino acids. Germline CDR1 SQVTM, CDR2 ANQGSEA. The receptor comes from a woman aged 60-75 years in good health. Sequenced material: blood. The rearrangement links TRBV29-1 to TRBJ2-5; the D is unclear. CDR3 sequence reads: CSVDAFRETQYF. The CDR3 DNA reads as TGCAGCGTTGACGCATTCCGGGAGACCCAGTACTTC.